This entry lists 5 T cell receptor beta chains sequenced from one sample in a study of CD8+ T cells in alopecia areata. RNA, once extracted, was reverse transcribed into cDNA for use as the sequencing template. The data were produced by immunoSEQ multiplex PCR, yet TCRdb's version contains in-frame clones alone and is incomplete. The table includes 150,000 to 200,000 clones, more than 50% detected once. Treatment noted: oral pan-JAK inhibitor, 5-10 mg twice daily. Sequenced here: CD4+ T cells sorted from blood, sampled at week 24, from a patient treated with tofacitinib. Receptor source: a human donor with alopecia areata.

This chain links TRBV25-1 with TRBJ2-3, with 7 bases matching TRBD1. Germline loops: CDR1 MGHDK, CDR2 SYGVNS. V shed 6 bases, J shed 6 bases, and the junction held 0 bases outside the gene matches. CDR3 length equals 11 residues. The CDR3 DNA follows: TGTGCCAGCAGACAGGGGGATACGCAGTATTTT. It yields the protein CASRQGDTQYF.

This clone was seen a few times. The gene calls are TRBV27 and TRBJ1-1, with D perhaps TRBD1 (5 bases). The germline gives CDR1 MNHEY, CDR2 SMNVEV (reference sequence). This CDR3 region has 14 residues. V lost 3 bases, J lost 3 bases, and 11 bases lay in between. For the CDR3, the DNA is TGTGCCAGCAGTTTTCGGGGGGTGGACACTGAAGCTTTCTTT. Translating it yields CASSFRGVDTEAFF.

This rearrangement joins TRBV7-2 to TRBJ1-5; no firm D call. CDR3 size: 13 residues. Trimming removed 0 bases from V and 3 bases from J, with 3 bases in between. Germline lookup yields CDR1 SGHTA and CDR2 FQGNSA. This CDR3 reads CASSLAHNQPQHF. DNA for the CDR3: TGTGCCAGCAGCTTAGCACACAATCAGCCCCAGCATTTT.

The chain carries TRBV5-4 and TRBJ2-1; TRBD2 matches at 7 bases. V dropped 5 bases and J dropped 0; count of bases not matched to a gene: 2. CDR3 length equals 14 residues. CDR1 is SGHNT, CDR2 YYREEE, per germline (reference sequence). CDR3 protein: CASRRGSSYNEQFF. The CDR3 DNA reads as TGTGCCAGCAGGCGGGGGAGCTCCTACAATGAGCAGTTCTTC.

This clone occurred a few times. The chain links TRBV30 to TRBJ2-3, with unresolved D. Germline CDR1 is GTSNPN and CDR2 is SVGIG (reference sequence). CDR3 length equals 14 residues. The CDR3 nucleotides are TGTGCAATGGACGGAATAGCTAGCACAGATACGCAGTATTTT. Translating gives CAMDGIASTDTQYF.